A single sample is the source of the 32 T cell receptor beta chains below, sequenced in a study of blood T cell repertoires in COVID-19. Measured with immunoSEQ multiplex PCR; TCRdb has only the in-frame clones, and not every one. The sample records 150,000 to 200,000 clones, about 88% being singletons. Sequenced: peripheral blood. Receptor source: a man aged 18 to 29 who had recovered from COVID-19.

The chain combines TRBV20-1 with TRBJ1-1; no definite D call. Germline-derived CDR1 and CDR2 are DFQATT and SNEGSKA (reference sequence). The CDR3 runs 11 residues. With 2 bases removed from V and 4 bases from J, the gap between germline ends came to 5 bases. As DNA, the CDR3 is TGCAGTGCTAGATGGCTCACTGAAGCTTTCTTT. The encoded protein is CSARWLTEAFF.

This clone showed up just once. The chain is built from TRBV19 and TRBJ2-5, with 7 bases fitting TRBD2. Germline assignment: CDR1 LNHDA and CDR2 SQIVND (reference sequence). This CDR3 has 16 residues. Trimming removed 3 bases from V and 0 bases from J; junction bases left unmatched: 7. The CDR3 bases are TGTGCCAGTAGTATGGGCAGCGGGAAACACCAAGAGACCCAGTACTTC. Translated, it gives CASSMGSGKHQETQYF. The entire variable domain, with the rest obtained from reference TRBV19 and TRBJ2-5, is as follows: DGGITQSPKYLFRKEGQNVTLSCEQNLNHDAMYWYRQDPGQGLRLIYYSQIVNDFQKGDIAEGYSVSREKKESFPLTVTSAQKNPTAFYLCASSMGSGKHQETQYFGPGTRLLVL.

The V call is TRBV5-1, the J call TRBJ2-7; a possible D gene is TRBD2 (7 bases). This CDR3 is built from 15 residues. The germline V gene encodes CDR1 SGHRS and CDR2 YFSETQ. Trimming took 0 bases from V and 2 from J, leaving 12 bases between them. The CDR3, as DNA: TGCGCCAGCAGCTTGGGGCAGGGGAGGGCCTACGAGCAGTACTTC. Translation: CASSLGQGRAYEQYF.

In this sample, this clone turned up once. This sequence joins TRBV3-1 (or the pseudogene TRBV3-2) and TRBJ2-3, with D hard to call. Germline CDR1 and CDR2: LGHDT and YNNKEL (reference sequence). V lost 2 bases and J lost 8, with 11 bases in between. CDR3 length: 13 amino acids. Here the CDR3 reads CASSQPITGTQYF. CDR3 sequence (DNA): TGTGCCAGCAGCCAACCAATCACTGGTACGCAGTATTTT.

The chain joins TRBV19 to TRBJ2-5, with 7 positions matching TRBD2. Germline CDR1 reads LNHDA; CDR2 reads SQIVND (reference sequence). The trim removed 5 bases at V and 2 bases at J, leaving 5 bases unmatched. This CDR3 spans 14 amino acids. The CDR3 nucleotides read TGTGCCAGTAGTTCATCGGGGGGACAAGAGACCCAGTACTTC. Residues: CASSSSGGQETQYF. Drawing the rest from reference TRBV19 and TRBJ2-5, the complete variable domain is DGGITQSPKYLFRKEGQNVTLSCEQNLNHDAMYWYRQDPGQGLRLIYYSQIVNDFQKGDIAEGYSVSREKKESFPLTVTSAQKNPTAFYLCASSSSGGQETQYFGPGTRLLVL.

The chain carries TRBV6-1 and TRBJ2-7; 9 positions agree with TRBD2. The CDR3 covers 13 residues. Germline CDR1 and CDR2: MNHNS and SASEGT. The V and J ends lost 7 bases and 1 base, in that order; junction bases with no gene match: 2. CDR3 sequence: CASMAGGSYEQYF. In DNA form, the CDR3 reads TGTGCCAGCATGGCGGGAGGGTCCTACGAGCAGTACTTC.

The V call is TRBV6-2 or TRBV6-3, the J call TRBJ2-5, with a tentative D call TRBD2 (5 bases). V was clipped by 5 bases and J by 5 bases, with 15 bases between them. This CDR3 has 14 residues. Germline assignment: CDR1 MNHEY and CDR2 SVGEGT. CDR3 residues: CASSRVGSGETQYF. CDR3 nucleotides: TGTGCCAGCAGTCGGGTAGGGTCGGGGGAGACCCAGTACTTC.

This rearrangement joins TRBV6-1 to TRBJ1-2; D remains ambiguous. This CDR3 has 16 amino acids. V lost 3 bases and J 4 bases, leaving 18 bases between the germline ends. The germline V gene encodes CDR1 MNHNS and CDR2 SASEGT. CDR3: CASSEVPMATGYGYTF. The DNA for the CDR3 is TGTGCCAGCAGTGAGGTGCCGATGGCGACGGGCTATGGCTACACCTTC.

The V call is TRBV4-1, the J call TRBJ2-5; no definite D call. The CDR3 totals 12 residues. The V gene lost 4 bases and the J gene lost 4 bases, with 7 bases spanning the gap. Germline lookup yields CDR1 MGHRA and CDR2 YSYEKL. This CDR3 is CASSPFGETQYF. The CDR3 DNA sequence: TGCGCCAGCAGCCCCTTCGGAGAGACCCAGTACTTC.

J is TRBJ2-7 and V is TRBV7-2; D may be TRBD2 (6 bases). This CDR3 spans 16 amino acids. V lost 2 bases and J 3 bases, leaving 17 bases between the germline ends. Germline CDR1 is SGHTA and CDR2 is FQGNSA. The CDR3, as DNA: TGTGCCAGCAGCTTACTAGCCTCGGGACTGAACTACGAGCAGTACTTC. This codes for CASSLLASGLNYEQYF.

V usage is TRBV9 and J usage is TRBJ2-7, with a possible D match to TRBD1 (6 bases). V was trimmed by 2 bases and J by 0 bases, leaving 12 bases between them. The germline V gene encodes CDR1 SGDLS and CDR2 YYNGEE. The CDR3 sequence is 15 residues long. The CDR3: CASSVTGSSSYEQYF. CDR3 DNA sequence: TGTGCCAGCAGCGTCACAGGGTCCAGCTCCTACGAGCAGTACTTC.

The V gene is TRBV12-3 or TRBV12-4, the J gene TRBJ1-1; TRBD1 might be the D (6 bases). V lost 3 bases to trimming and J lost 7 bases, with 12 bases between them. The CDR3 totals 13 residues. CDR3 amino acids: CASSLGGQGEAFF. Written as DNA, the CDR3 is TGTGCCAGCAGTTTGGGGGGGCAGGGTGAAGCTTTCTTT.

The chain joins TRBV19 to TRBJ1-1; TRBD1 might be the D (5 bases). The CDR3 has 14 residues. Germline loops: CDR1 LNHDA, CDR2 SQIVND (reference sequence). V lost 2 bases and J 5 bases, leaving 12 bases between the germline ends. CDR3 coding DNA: TGTGCCAGTAGTATAAGGCTGGGGGGGACTGAAGCTTTCTTT. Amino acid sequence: CASSIRLGGTEAFF.

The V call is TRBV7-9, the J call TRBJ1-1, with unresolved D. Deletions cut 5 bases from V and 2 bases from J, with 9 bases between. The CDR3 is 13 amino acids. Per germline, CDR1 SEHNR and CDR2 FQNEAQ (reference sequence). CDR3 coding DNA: TGTGCCAGCAGCGCGACACAAAACACTGAAGCTTTCTTT. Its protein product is CASSATQNTEAFF.

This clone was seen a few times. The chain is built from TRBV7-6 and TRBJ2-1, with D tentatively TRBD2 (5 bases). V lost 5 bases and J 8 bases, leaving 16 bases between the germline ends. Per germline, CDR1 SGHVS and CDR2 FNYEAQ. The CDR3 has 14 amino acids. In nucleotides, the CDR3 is TGTGCCAGCAGCGACAAGTCGGGGAAACATGAGCAGTTCTTC. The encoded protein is CASSDKSGKHEQFF.

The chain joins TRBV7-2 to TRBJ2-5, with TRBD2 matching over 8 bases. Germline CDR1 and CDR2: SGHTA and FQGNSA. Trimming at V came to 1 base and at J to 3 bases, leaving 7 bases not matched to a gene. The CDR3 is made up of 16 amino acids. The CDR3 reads CASSLVRLAGKETQYF. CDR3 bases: TGTGCCAGCAGCTTAGTGCGTCTAGCGGGCAAAGAGACCCAGTACTTC.

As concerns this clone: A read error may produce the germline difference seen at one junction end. In nucleotides, the CDR3 is TGTGCCAGCAGCATAGACAGGGGAAACTCCGGGGAGCTGTTTTTT. Amino acid sequence: CASSIDRGNSGELFF. The J gene is TRBJ2-2, the V gene TRBV11-2, with 8 bases lining up with TRBD1. The germline V gene encodes CDR1 SGHAT and CDR2 FQNNGV. The CDR3 runs to 15 residues.

The CDR3 sequence is CASKFAGQETQYF. CDR3 nucleotides: TGTGCCAGTAAGTTCGCAGGTCAAGAGACCCAGTACTTC. This chain links TRBV19 with TRBJ2-5, with D hard to call. The germline V gene has CDR1 LNHDA and CDR2 SQIVND (reference sequence). This CDR3 has 13 amino acids. V was trimmed by 7 bases and J by 2 bases, leaving 11 bases between them.

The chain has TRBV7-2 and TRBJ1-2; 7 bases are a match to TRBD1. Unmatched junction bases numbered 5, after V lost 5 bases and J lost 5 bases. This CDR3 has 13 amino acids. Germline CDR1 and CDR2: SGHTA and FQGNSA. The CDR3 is CASSLDRLYGYTF. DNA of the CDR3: TGTGCCAGCAGCCTGGACAGGTTATATGGCTACACCTTC.

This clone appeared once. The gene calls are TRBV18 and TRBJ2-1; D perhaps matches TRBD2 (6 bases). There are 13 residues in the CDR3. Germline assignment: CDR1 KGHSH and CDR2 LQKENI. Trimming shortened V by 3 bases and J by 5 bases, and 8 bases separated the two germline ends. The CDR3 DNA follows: TGTGCCAGCTCACCGGGACTGGACAATGAGCAGTTCTTC. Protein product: CASSPGLDNEQFF.

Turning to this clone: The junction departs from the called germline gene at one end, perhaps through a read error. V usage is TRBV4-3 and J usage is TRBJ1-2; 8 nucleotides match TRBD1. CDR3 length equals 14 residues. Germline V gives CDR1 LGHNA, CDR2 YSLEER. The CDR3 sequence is CASSQDDDRGQAVF. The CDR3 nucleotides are TGCGCCAGCAGCCAAGACGATGACAGGGGACAGGCCGTCTTC.

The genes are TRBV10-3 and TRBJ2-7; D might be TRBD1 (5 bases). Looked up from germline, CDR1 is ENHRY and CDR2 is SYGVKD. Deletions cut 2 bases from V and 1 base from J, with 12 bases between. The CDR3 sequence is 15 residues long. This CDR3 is CAISEGALGSYEQYF. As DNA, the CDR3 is TGTGCCATCAGTGAGGGGGCTCTGGGTTCCTACGAGCAGTACTTC.

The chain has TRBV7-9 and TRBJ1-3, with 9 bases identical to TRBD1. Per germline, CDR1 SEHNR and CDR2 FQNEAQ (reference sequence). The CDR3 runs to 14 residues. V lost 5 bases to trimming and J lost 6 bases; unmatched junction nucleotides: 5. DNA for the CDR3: TGTGCCAGCAGCCGGACAGGGGTTGAAAACACCATATATTTT. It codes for CASSRTGVENTIYF. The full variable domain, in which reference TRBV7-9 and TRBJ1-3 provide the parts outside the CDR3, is DTGVSQNPRHKITKRGQNVTFRCDPISEHNRLYWYRQTLGQGPEFLTYFQNEAQLEKSRLLSDRFSAERPKGSFSTLEIQRTEQGDSAMYLCASSRTGVENTIYFGEGSWLTVV.

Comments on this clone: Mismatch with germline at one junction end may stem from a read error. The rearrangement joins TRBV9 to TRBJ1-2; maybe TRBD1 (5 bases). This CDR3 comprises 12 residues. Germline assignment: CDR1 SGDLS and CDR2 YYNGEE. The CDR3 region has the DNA TGTGCCAGCAGCGTAGAGGAAGGGGCTCCCGTCTTC. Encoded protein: CASSVEEGAPVF. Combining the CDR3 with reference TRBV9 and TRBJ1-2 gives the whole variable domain DSGVTQTPKHLITATGQRVTLRCSPRSGDLSVYWYQQSLDQGLQFLIQYYNGEERAKGNILERFSAQQFPDLHSELNLSSLELGDSALYFCASSVEEGAPVFGSGTRLTVV.

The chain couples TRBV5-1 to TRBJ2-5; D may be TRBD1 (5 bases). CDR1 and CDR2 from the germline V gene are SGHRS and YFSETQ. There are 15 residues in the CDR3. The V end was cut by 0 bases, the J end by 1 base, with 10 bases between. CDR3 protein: CASSLEGLTQETQYF. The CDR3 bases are TGCGCCAGCAGCTTGGAGGGGCTGACCCAAGAGACCCAGTACTTC.

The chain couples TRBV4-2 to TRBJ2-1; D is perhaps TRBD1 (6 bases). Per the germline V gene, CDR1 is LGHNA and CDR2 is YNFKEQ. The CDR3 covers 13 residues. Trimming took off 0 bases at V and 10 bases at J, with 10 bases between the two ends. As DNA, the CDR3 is TGTGCCAGCAGCCAAGATTGGGGGCGAGAGCAGTTCTTC. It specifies CASSQDWGREQFF.

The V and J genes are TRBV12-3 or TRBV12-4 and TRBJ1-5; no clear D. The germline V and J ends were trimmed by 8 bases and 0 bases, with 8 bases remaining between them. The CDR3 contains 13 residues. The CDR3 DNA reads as TGTGCCAGCCGAGCGGATAGCAATCAGCCCCAGCATTTT. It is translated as CASRADSNQPQHF.

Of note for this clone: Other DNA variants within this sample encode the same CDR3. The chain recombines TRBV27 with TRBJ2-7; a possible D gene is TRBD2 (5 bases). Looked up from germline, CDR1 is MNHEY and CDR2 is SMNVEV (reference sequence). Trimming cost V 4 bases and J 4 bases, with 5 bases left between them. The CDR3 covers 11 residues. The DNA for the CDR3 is TGTGCCAGCAGTTCGGGATACGAGCAGTACTTC. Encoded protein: CASSSGYEQYF.

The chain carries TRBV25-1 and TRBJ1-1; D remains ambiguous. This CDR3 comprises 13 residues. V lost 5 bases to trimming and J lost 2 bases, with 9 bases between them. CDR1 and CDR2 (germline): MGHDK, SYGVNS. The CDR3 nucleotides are TGTGCCAGCAGTTGGCCAGGTAACACTGAAGCTTTCTTT. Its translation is CASSWPGNTEAFF.

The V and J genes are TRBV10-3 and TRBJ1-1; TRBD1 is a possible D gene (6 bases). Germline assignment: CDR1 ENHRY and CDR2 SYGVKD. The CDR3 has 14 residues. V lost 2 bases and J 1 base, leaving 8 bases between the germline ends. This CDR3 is CAISEDRTNTEAFF. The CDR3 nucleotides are TGTGCCATCAGTGAGGACAGGACGAACACTGAAGCTTTCTTT.

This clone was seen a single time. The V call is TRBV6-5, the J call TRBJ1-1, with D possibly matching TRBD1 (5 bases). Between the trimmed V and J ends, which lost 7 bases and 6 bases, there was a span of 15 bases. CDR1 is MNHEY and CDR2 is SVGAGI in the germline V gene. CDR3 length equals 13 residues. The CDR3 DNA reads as TGTGCCAGCACCGGGAGAGGAGGGGCTGAAGCTTTCTTT. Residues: CASTGRGGAEAFF.

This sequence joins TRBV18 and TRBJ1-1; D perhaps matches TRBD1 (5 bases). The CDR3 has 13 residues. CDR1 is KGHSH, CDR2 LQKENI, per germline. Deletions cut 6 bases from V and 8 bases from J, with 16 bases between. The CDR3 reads CASSPGQGGEAFF. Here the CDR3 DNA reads TGTGCCAGCTCCCCCGGGCAGGGTGGAGAAGCTTTCTTT.